This T cell receptor beta chain was observed in a study of blood T cell repertoires in COVID-19. Generated by immunoSEQ multiplex PCR, the TCRdb table keeps only in-frame clones and is missing some. Among 150,000 to 200,000 clones listed, over 80% were seen once. The CDR3 is 11 residues long. V lost 3 bases, J lost 8 bases, and 10 bases lay in between. The germline CDR1 and CDR2 sequences are DFQATT and SNEGSKA (reference sequence). The TCR was taken from a woman aged 55-70 years with COVID-19, enrolled during active disease. The chain links TRBV20-1 to TRBJ1-1; D might be TRBD1 (5 bases). Sequencing was done on a sample of peripheral blood. CDR3 nucleotide sequence: TGCAGTGCTAGCCTCAGGGCCGAAGCTTTCTTT. This codes for CSASLRAEAFF.